The rows below give T cell receptor beta chains drawn from one sample of a study of CD8+ T cells in alopecia areata. TCRdb keeps only in-frame clones here, not all; method: immunoSEQ multiplex PCR. Of 200,000 to 250,000 clones listed, about 61% were seen once; the top ten hold roughly 5.3%. Source material: CD8+ T cells sorted from blood. These receptors came from a human donor in good health. The CDR3 runs from the conserved cysteine through the conserved F or W. D genes are given only for firm matches. Expanded clones get a size class; other rows say once, few or many, or leave the size out.

TRBV30,TRBJ2-6,.,.,TGTGCCTGGAGGCACACTACCTCTGGGGCCAACGTCCTGACTTTC,CAWRHTTSGANVLTF
TRBV13,TRBJ2-4,.,.,TGTGCCAGCAGCGACGGATCCGGGGGAAGGAACATTCAGTACTTC,CASSDGSGGRNIQYF
TRBV6-5,TRBJ1-1,TRBD1,.,TGTGCCAGCAGGCCAGGGACAGGGATAACTGAAGCTTTCTTT,CASRPGTGITEAFF
TRBV18,TRBJ2-5,.,.,TGTGCCAGCTCACGCGGGACAGAAGAAGAGACCCAGTACTTC,CASSRGTEEETQYF
TRBV29-1,TRBJ2-1,.,.,TGCAGCGTTGCGGAACAGAACAATGAGCAGTTCTTC,CSVAEQNNEQFF
TRBV9,TRBJ2-3,.,.,TGTGCCAGCAGCGCTTACCCGGGCAGTCGATTTAGCACAGATACGCAGTATTTT,CASSAYPGSRFSTDTQYF
TRBV14,TRBJ1-3,.,few,TGTGCCAGCAGCCAATTGGACGGCCACTCTGGAAACACCATATATTTT,CASSQLDGHSGNTIYF
TRBV5-1,TRBJ1-2,.,few,TGCGCCAGCAGCTCGGCCGGGGGATCTTACTATGGCTACACCTTC,CASSSAGGSYYGYTF
TRBV27,TRBJ1-1,TRBD1,few,TGTGCCAGCAGGTTGGGACAGGGTAACACTGAAGCTTTCTTT,CASRLGQGNTEAFF
TRBV5-1,TRBJ1-5,.,.,TGCGCCAGCAGCCTTGGTACGGGGGGCGATCAGCCCCAGCATTTT,CASSLGTGGDQPQHF
TRBV10-3,TRBJ2-5,TRBD2,.,TGTGCCATCAGTGAGTCGTCAATAGCGGGGATAGAGACCCAGTACTTC,CAISESSIAGIETQYF
TRBV12-5,TRBJ1-1,.,.,TGTGCTAGTGGTTTGAACCTGCCCGGGACACCGAACACTGAAGCTTTCTTT,CASGLNLPGTPNTEAFF
TRBV5-1,TRBJ2-5,.,.,TGCGCCAGCAGCTTGGGGCTTTGGCAGTTGAAAGGGGAGGCCCAGTACTTC,CASSLGLWQLKGEAQYF
TRBV4-1,TRBJ2-3,.,.,TGCGCCAGCAGCCAAGCTCCACGCACAGATACGCAGTATTTT,CASSQAPRTDTQYF
TRBV7-9,TRBJ2-5,TRBD2,.,TGTGCCAGCAGCCCACGGACTAGCGGGGGGCGCGGGGAGACCCAGTACTTC,CASSPRTSGGRGETQYF
TRBV4-1,TRBJ1-2,.,few,TGCGCCAGCAGCCCCACCCCAGAGAACTATGGCTACACCTTC,CASSPTPENYGYTF
TRBV29-1,TRBJ1-5,.,.,TGCAGCGTACTACCGGAGGATAGCAATCAGCCCCAGCATTTT,CSVLPEDSNQPQHF
TRBV5-4,TRBJ1-6,.,.,TGTGCCAGCACCTCCTCCGACTCCTATAATTCACCCCTCCACTTT,CASTSSDSYNSPLHF
TRBV5-1,TRBJ2-5,.,.,TGCGCCAGCAGCTTGGTCCCCAGGGGCCAGGAGACCCAGTACTTC,CASSLVPRGQETQYF
TRBV5-1,TRBJ1-1,.,.,TGCGCCAGCAGCTTGTGGGACGGGTCCACTGAAGCTTTCTTT,CASSLWDGSTEAFF
TRBV29-1,TRBJ1-2,.,.,TGCAGCGTTGAGGGGGAGTACTATGGCTACACCTTC,CSVEGEYYGYTF
TRBV11-2,TRBJ2-7,.,.,TGTGCCAGCAGCTTAGTTAGTCCCACCTACGAGCAGTACTTC,CASSLVSPTYEQYF
TRBV30,TRBJ2-3,.,.,TGTGCCTGGAGGGACAGATACAACACAGATACGCAGTATTTT,CAWRDRYNTDTQYF
TRBV30,TRBJ2-5,TRBD2,.,TGTGCCTGGAATTGGGGAGGGGAGACCCAGTACTTC,CAWNWGGETQYF
TRBV29-1,TRBJ2-7,TRBD2,few,TGCAGCGTTGACACTAGCGGGGGTTACGAGCAGTACTTC,CSVDTSGGYEQYF
TRBV29-1,TRBJ1-1,TRBD1,.,TGCAGCGTTGAAGGGGTCTACAGGGGAAACACTGAAGCTTTCTTT,CSVEGVYRGNTEAFF
TRBV2,TRBJ1-5,.,few,TGTGCCAGCAGTGACGCCGGTAGGAATCAGCCCCAGCATTTT,CASSDAGRNQPQHF
TRBV29-1,TRBJ2-7,.,.,TGCAGCGTTGAAAGGATAGGCTCCTACGAGCAGTACTTC,CSVERIGSYEQYF
TRBV4-1,TRBJ2-2,.,many,TGCGCCAGCAGCCTGAATGCCGGGGAGCTGTTTTTT,CASSLNAGELFF
TRBV6-5,TRBJ1-5,.,.,TGTGCCAGCAGTGGACGCAGGGATCCCGGTCAGCCCCAGCATTTT,CASSGRRDPGQPQHF
TRBV4-1,TRBJ2-7,.,.,TGCGCCAGCAGCCAAGTGACCAGGGGATACGAGCAGTACTTC,CASSQVTRGYEQYF
TRBV10-3,TRBJ2-5,TRBD2,.,TGTGCCATCAGTAGCGAGCGGGGGGGCCCCGAGACCCAGTACTTC,CAISSERGGPETQYF